This TCR beta chain was observed in a study of graft-versus-host responses after intestinal transplantation. Study context: The study gave all recipients anti-thymocyte globulin induction, then tacrolimus and steroids for about 3 years. Findings and caveats of the study: Maximum circulating GvH clone levels tracked with early post-transplant HvG decreases. There were GvH clones found in recipient marrow, and some of them appeared first in ileum or blood. Within the allografts of patients who had graft-donor T cell macrochimerism, graft-versus-host to host-versus-graft clonal ratios were high.

The V gene lost 1 base and the J gene lost 2 bases, with 9 bases spanning the gap. Germline assignment: CDR1 KGHSH and CDR2 LQKENI. This CDR3 contains 16 residues. The protocol was immunoSEQ multiplex PCR, while the TCRdb copy is restricted to in-frame clones and leaves out a portion. The sample holds around 110,000 clones, about nine tenths seen once. About this clone: Its cognate antigen is unknown.

The source of this sequence is a human donor who received an intestinal transplant. This chain uses TRBV18 with TRBJ2-6; D possibly corresponds to TRBD2 (5 bases). The sample here was unstimulated CD4+ T cells sorted from spleen or lymph node cells, taken before intestinal transplant. The CDR3 spells CASSPHSGTGANVLTF. DNA of the CDR3: TGTGCCAGCTCACCACATTCGGGGACTGGGGCCAACGTCCTGACTTTC.